The sequence of this TCR beta chain was determined in a study of blood T cell repertoires in COVID-19. Whole-study context: Spain, Italy and the United States supplied samples that represented acute and convalescent COVID-19. Nucleic acid was either cDNA or gDNA, and it came from T cells, B-cell-depleted T cells, or PBMCs.

In the study's own analysis: Reference gene primer amplification yielded estimated nucleated cell counts. This table comes from immunoSEQ multiplex PCR, and its TCRdb copy is limited to in-frame clones, with some not included. V, J and clone size derive from that table, while D and trimming were established from the DNA sequence. The sample contains more than 100,000 clones, around 83% of which appear only once. Trimming pared 7 bases from V and 7 bases from J, leaving 17 bases between. The CDR3 length is 15 residues. Germline CDR1 and CDR2: MGHDK and SYGVNS. The sample comprised peripheral blood. The sequence was obtained from a woman aged 50 to 60 with acute or convalescent COVID-19. The rearrangement links TRBV25-1 to TRBJ1-6, with D perhaps TRBD1 (6 bases). Here the CDR3 DNA reads TGTGCCAGCACCCCCACGACAGGCGCAAATTCACCCCTCCACTTT. It is translated as CASTPTTGANSPLHF.